In this sample, the clone carrying this T cell receptor beta chain turned up once. Its antigen is currently unknown. The CDR3 extends over 16 amino acids. Germline CDR1 MNHEY, CDR2 SVGEGT. Trimming took 3 bases from V and 4 from J; bases not matched to a gene: 10. A second PCR of 7 to 11 cycles used a sample-barcoded 5' primer and a J-beta primer mix. Unique molecular identifiers of 12 random nucleotides labeled each cDNA. A single record per CDR3 protein comes from TCRdb applying MiXCR to the 5' RACE reads. The sample consists of 1.5 million to 2 million distinct CDR3 sequences, about 39% of them appearing once. The record originates from a study of blood T cells in healthy people across ages. Notes on the study in general: When set beside aged donors, long-lived donors presented more naive CD4+ cells and higher diversity.

The genes are TRBV6-2 or TRBV6-3 and TRBJ1-2; 8 nucleotides align to TRBD1. This clonotype was sampled from a human donor in good health. The specimen sequenced was blood. The CDR3: CASSYRPTGASYGYTF. CDR3 DNA sequence: TGTGCCAGCAGTTATCGTCCGACAGGGGCGAGCTATGGCTACACCTTC.